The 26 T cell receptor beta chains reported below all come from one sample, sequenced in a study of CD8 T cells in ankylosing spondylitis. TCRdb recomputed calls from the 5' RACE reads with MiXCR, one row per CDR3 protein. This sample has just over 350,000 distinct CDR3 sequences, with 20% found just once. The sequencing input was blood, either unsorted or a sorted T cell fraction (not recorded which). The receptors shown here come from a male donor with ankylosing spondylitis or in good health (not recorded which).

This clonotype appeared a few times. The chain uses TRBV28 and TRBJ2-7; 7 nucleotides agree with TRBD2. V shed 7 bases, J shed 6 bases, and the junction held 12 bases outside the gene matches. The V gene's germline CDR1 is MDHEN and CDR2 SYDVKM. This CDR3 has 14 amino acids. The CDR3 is CASTLLGGGSEQYF. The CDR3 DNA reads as TGTGCCAGCACCCTCCTGGGCGGGGGATCCGAGCAGTACTTC.

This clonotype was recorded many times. As DNA, the CDR3 is TGCGCCAGGGCGCGGGGGAAGAAAAATCAGCCCCAGCATTTT. Translating it yields CARARGKKNQPQHF. The rearrangement uses TRBV10-1 and TRBJ1-5, with TRBD1 as a possible D gene (5 bases). This CDR3 is built from 14 residues. The ends were cut back, 9 bases at V and 4 bases at J, with 16 bases in the middle. The V gene's germline CDR1 is WNHNN and CDR2 SYGVQD (reference sequence).

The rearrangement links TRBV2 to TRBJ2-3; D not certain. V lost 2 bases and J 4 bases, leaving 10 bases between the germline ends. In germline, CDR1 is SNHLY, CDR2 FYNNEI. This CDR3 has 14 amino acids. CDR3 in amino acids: CASSEWRPPDTQYF. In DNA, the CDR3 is TGTGCCAGCAGTGAATGGCGCCCTCCAGATACGCAGTATTTT. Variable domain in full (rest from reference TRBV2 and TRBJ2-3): EPEVTQTPSHQVTQMGQEVILRCVPISNHLYFYWYRQILGQKVEFLVSFYNNEISEKSEIFDDQFSVERPDGSNFTLKIRSTKLEDSAMYFCASSEWRPPDTQYFGPGTRLTVL.

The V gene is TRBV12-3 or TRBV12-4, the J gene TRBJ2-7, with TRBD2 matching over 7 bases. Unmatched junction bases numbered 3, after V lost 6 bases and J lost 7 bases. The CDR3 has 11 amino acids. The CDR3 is CASRGGKEQYF. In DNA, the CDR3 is TGTGCCAGCAGGGGGGGGAAGGAGCAGTACTTC.

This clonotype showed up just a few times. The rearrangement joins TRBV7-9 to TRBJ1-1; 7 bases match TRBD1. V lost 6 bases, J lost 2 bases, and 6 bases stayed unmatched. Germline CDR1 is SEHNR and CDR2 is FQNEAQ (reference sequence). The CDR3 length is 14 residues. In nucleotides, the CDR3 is TGTGCCAGCAGGAAAACAGGGGTTAACACTGAAGCTTTCTTT. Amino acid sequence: CASRKTGVNTEAFF.

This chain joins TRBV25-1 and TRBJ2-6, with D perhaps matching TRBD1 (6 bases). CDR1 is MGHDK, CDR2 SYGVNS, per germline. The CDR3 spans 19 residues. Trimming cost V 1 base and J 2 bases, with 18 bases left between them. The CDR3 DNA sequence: TGTGCCAGCAGTGAATGGGGCAGGGGAGCCCTGGCTGGGGCCAACGTCCTGACTTTC. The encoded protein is CASSEWGRGALAGANVLTF.

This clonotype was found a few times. The CDR3: CSVDRLAGGVYNEQFF. The CDR3 DNA sequence: TGCAGCGTCGATCGCCTAGCGGGGGGAGTATACAATGAGCAGTTCTTC. The rearrangement joins TRBV29-1 to TRBJ2-1; TRBD2 matches at 11 bases. Germline CDR1 SQVTM, CDR2 ANQGSEA. V gave up 6 bases and J gave up 4 bases; unmatched junction bases: 11. This CDR3 comprises 16 residues.

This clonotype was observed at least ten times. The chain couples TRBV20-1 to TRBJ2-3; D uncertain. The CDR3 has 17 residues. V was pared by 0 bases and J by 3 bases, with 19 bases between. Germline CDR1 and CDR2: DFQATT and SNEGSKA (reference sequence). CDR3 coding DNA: TGCAGTGCTAGAGATCCCTTCACTTCGGCGAGGACAGATACGCAGTATTTT. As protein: CSARDPFTSARTDTQYF.

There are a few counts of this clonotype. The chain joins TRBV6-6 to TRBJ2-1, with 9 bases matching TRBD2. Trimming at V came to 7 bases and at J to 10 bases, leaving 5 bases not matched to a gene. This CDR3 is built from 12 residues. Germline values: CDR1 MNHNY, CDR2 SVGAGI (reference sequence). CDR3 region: CASTSSGGEQFF. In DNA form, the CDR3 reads TGTGCCAGCACCTCAAGCGGGGGGGAGCAGTTCTTC.

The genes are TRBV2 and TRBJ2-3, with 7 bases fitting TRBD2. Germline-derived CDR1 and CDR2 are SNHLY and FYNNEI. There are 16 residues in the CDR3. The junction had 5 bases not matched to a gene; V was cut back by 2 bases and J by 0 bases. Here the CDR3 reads CASSERLAPSTDTQYF. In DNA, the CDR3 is TGTGCCAGCAGTGAAAGACTAGCACCTAGCACAGATACGCAGTATTTT.

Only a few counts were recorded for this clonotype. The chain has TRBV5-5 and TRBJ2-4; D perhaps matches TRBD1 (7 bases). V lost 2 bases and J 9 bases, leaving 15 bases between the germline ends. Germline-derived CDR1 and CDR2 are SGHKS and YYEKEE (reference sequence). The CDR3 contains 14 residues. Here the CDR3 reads CASSFSRQGGIQYF. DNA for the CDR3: TGTGCCAGCAGCTTTTCACGTCAGGGGGGCATTCAGTACTTC.

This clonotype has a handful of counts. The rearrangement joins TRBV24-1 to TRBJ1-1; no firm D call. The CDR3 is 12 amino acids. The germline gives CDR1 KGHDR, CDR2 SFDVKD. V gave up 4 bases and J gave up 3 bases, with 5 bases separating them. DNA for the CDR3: TGTGCCACCAGTGAGAGGGACACTGAAGCTTTCTTT. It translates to CATSERDTEAFF.

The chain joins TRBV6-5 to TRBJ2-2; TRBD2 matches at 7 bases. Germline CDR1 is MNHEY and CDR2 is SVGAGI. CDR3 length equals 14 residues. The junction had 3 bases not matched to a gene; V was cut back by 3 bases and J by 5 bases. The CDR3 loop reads CASSYFGGTGELFF. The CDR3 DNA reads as TGTGCCAGCAGTTATTTCGGGGGGACCGGGGAGCTGTTTTTT.

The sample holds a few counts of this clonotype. CDR3 nucleotides: TGTGCCAGCAGTCCAGGGGCAGGTGTAGATACGCAGTATTTT. It specifies CASSPGAGVDTQYF. The chain uses TRBV6-2 or TRBV6-3 and TRBJ2-3; possibly TRBD1 for D (6 bases). In germline, CDR1 is MNHEY, CDR2 SVGEGT. Trimming pared 5 bases from V and 5 bases from J, leaving 14 bases between. The CDR3 covers 14 residues.

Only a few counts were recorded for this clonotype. CDR3 region: CASSELPGPGDEQYF. The CDR3 DNA is TGTGCCAGCAGTGAACTCCCAGGGCCGGGAGACGAGCAGTACTTC. The V and J genes are TRBV6-1 and TRBJ2-7, with D possibly matching TRBD2 (6 bases). Deletions cut 2 bases from V and 5 bases from J, with 16 bases between. Germline CDR1 reads MNHNS; CDR2 reads SASEGT. The CDR3 length is 15 residues.

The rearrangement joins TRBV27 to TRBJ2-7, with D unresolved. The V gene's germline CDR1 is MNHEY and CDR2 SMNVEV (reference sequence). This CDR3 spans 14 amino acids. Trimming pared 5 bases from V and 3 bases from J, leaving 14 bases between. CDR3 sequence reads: CASSATLLLYEQYF. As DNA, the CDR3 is TGTGCCAGCAGTGCTACTTTACTCCTCTACGAGCAGTACTTC.

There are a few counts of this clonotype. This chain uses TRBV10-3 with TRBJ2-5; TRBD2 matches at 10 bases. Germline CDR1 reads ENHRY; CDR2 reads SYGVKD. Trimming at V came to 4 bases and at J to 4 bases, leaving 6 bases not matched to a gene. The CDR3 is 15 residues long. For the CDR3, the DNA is TGTGCCATCAGTGGAGAACTAGCGGGGAGAGAGACCCAGTACTTC. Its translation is CAISGELAGRETQYF.

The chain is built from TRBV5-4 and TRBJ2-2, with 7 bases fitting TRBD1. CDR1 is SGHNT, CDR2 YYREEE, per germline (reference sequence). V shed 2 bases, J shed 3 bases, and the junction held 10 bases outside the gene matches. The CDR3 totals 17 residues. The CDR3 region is CASSLDYTGVHTGELFF. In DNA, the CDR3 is TGTGCCAGCAGCTTAGACTACACAGGGGTTCACACCGGGGAGCTGTTTTTT.

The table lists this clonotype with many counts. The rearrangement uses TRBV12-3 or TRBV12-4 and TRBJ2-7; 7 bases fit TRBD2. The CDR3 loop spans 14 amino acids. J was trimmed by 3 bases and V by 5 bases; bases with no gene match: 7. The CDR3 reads CASSDGLDYYEQYF. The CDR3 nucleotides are TGTGCCAGCAGTGACGGACTAGACTACTACGAGCAGTACTTC.

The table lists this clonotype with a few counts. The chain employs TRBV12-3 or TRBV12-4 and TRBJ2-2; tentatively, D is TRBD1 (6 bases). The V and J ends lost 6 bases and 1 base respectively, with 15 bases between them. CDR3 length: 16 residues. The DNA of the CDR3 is TGTGCCAGCAGCAAAAGACCGGGACAGAACACCGGGGAGCTGTTTTTT. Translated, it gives CASSKRPGQNTGELFF.

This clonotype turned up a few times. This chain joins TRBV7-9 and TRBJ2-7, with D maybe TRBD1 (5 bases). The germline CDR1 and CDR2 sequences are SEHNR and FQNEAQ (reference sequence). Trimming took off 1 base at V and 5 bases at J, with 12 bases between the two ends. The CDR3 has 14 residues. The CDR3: CASSLVGPRDEQYF. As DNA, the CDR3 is TGTGCCAGCAGCTTAGTGGGGCCGAGAGACGAGCAGTACTTC.

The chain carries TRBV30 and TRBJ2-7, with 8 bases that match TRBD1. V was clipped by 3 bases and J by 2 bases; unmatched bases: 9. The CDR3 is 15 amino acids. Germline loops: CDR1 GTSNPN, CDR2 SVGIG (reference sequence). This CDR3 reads CAWSTFTGGPYEQYF. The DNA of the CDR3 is TGTGCCTGGAGCACATTTACAGGGGGTCCCTACGAGCAGTACTTC.

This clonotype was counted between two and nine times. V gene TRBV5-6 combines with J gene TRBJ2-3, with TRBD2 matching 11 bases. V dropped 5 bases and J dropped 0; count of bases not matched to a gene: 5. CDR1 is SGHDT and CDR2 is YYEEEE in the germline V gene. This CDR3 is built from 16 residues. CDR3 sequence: CASRFLAGGSTDTQYF. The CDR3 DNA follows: TGTGCCAGCAGGTTTCTAGCGGGGGGAAGCACAGATACGCAGTATTTT.

CDR3 amino acids: CASSSDRASSGNTEAFF. CDR3 nucleotide sequence: TGTGCCAGCAGCTCGGACAGGGCGTCGTCCGGGAACACTGAAGCTTTCTTT. This chain connects TRBV5-4 to TRBJ1-1, with 8 bases aligning to TRBD1. V lost 3 bases, J lost 1 base, and 11 bases stayed unmatched. The CDR3 consists of 17 residues. The germline gives CDR1 SGHNT, CDR2 YYREEE (reference sequence). Looking up the rest from reference TRBV5-4 and TRBJ1-1 gives the full variable domain: ETGVTQSPTHLIKTRGQQVTLRCSSQSGHNTVSWYQQALGQGPQFIFQYYREEENGRGNFPPRFSGLQFPNYSSELNVNALELDDSALYLCASSSDRASSGNTEAFFGQGTRLTVV.

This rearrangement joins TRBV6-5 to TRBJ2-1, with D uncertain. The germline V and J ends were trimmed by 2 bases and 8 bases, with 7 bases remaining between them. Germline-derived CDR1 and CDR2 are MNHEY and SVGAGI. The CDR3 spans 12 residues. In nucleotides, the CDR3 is TGTGCCAGCAGTTACCGAGGACATGAGCAGTTCTTC. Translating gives CASSYRGHEQFF.

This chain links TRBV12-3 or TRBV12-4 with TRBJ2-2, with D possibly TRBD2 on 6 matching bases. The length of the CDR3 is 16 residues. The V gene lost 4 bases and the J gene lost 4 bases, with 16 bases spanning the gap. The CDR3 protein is CASSSRDRGSTGELFF. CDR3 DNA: TGTGCCAGCAGTTCCCGGGACCGGGGGAGCACCGGGGAGCTGTTTTTT.